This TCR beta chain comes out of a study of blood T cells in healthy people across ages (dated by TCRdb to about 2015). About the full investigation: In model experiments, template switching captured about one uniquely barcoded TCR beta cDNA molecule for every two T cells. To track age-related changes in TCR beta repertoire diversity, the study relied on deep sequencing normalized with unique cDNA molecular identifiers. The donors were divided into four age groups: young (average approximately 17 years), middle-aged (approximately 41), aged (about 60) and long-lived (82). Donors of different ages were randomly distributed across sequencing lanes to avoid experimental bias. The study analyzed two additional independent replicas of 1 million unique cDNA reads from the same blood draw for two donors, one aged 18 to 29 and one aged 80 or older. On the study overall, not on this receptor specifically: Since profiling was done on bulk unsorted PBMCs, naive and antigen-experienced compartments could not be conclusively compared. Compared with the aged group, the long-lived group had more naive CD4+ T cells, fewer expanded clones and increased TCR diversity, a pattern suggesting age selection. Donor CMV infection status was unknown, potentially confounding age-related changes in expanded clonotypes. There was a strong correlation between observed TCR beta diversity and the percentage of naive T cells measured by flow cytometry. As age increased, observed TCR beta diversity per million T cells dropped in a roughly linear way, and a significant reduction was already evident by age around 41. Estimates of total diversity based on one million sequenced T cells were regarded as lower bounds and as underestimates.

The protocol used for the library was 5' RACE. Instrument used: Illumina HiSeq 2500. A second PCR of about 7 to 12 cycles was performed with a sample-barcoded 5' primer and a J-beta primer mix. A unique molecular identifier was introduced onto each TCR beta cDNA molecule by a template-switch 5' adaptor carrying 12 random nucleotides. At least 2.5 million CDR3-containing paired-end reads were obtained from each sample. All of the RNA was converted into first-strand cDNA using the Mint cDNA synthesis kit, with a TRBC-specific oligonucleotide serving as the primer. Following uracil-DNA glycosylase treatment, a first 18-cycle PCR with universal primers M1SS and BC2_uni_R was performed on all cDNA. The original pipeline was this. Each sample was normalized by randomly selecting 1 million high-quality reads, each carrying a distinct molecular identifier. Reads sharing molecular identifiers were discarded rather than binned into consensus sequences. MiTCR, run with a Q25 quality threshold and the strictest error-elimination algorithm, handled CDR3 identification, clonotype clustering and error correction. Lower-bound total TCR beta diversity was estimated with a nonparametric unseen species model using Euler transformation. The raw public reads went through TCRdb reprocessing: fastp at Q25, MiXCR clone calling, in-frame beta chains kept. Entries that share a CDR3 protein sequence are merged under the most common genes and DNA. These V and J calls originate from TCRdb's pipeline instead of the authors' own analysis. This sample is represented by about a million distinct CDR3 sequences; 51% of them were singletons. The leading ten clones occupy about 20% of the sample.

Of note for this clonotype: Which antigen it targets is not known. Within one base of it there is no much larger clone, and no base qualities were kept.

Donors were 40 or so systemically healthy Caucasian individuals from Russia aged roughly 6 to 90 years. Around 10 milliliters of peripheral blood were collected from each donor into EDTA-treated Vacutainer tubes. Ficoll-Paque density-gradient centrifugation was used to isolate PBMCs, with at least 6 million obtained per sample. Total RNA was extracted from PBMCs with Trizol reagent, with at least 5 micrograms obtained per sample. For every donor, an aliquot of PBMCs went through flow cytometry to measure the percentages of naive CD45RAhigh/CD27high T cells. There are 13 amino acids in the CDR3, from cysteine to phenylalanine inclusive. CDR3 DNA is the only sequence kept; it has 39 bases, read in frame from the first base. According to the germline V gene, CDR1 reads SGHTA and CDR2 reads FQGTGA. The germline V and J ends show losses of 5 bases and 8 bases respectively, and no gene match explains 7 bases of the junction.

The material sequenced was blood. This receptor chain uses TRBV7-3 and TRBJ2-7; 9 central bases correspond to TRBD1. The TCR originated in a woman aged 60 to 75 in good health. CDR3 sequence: CASSVVGQGKQYF. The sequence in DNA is TGTGCCAGCAGCGTAGTGGGACAGGGAAAGCAGTACTTC.